One and the same sample provided the 30 T cell receptor beta chains below, sequenced in a study of blood T cell repertoires in COVID-19. The data were produced by immunoSEQ multiplex PCR, yet TCRdb's version contains in-frame clones alone and is incomplete. The sample has 200,000 to 300,000 clones; about 83% are singletons. The sequencing input was peripheral blood. These receptors all come from a human donor in a cohort sampled during active COVID-19.

This chain uses TRBV3-1 (or the pseudogene TRBV3-2) with TRBJ2-7, with 8 bases identical to TRBD2. The germline CDR1 and CDR2 sequences are LGHDT and YNNKEL (reference sequence). V was clipped by 4 bases and J by 2 bases; unmatched bases: 10. This CDR3 comprises 16 residues. In DNA, the CDR3 is TGTGCCAGCAGCCCTAGGGCCCTAGCGGGTGCCTACGAGCAGTACTTC. Protein product: CASSPRALAGAYEQYF.

V gene TRBV5-1 combines with J gene TRBJ2-5; the match to TRBD2 covers 10 bases. With 0 bases clipped from V and 4 bases from J, the junction kept 9 bases outside the gene matches. This CDR3 has 17 amino acids. Germline-derived CDR1 and CDR2 are SGHRS and YFSETQ. CDR3: CASSLEWVAGGRETQYF. The DNA of the CDR3 is TGCGCCAGCAGCTTGGAGTGGGTAGCGGGGGGACGAGAGACCCAGTACTTC.

A word on this clone: Other DNA sequences in this specimen translate into the identical CDR3. V is TRBV7-9 and J is TRBJ1-5; perhaps TRBD1 as D (5 bases). Germline-derived CDR1 and CDR2 are SEHNR and FQNEAQ (reference sequence). Trimming stripped 2 bases from V and 7 bases from J, with 9 bases between. This CDR3 region has 13 residues. CDR3: CASSLSGDQPQHF. CDR3 in DNA: TGTGCCAGCAGCTTAAGCGGGGACCAGCCCCAGCATTTT.

The rearrangement links TRBV18 to TRBJ1-1; tentatively, D is TRBD1 (6 bases). V was cut by 5 bases and J by 4 bases, with 14 bases left in between. The CDR3 has 14 amino acids. Germline V gene lookup returns CDR1 KGHSH and CDR2 LQKENI. CDR3 region: CASSFNQGSTEAFF. The DNA of the CDR3 is TGTGCCAGCTCATTTAATCAGGGGAGCACTGAAGCTTTCTTT.

The sample holds one count of this clone. The rearrangement uses TRBV20-1 and TRBJ2-6; TRBD1 matches 7 bases. Trimming removed 3 bases from V and 4 bases from J; junction bases left unmatched: 9. The CDR3 runs to 16 residues. CDR1 and CDR2 from the germline V gene are DFQATT and SNEGSKA (reference sequence). CDR3 sequence (DNA): TGCAGTGCTAGTAACAGGGGAAGAACGGGGGCCAACGTCCTGACTTTC. The encoded protein is CSASNRGRTGANVLTF.

The chain has TRBV11-3 and TRBJ2-6; 7 bases line up with TRBD1. Germline V gives CDR1 SGHNT, CDR2 YENEEA. CDR3 length: 15 amino acids. J was trimmed by 2 bases and V by 3 bases; bases with no gene match: 1. CDR3 nucleotide sequence: TGTGCCAGCAGCTTTCAGGGGGCTGGGGCCAACGTCCTGACTTTC. This translates into CASSFQGAGANVLTF.

This clone appeared a few times. The chain couples TRBV5-1 to TRBJ2-7; no clear D gene. Germline V gene lookup returns CDR1 SGHRS and CDR2 YFSETQ. Trimming left V 1 base short and J 4 bases short, with 12 bases between. CDR3 size: 14 residues. This CDR3 reads CASSLPGRPYEQYF. DNA of the CDR3: TGCGCCAGCAGCTTGCCAGGCCGACCTTACGAGCAGTACTTC.

V is TRBV5-1 and J is TRBJ1-6, with D uncertain. The CDR3 covers 14 residues. The V end lost 0 bases, the J end lost 5 bases, and 6 bases lay between the germline ends. The germline V gene has CDR1 SGHRS and CDR2 YFSETQ. CDR3 nucleotide sequence: TGCGCCAGCAGCTTGGCCCACAATAATTCACCCCTCCACTTT. Protein product: CASSLAHNNSPLHF.

The V call is TRBV6-4, the J call TRBJ1-5; D is uncertain. There are 13 residues in the CDR3. Germline V gene data show CDR1 as MRHNA and CDR2 as SNTAGT. V shed 4 bases and J shed 3 bases, with 7 bases lying between them. The CDR3 DNA follows: TGTGCCAGCAGTGTTGAGGACAATCAGCCCCAGCATTTT. It translates to CASSVEDNQPQHF.

The chain combines TRBV30 with TRBJ2-3, with TRBD1 matching over 10 bases. Trimming at V came to 7 bases and at J to 4 bases, leaving 8 bases not matched to a gene. CDR1 is GTSNPN and CDR2 is SVGIG in the germline V gene (reference sequence). There are 14 residues in the CDR3. CDR3 nucleotides: TGTGCCTCACAAGCCGGGACAGGGGCAGATACGCAGTATTTT. Translating it yields CASQAGTGADTQYF. Full variable domain (missing parts from reference TRBV30 and TRBJ2-3): SQTIHQWPATLVQPVGSPLSLECTVEGTSNPNLYWYRQAAGRGLQLLFYSVGIGQISSEVPQNLSASRPQDRQFILSSKKLLLSDSGFYLCASQAGTGADTQYFGPGTRLTVL.

The rearrangement links TRBV10-3 to TRBJ2-2; the match to TRBD1 covers 7 bases. V was clipped by 6 bases and J by 5 bases; unmatched bases: 9. This CDR3 has 15 amino acids. CDR1 is ENHRY, CDR2 SYGVKD, per germline. The CDR3 here is CAISPGTVKTGELFF. The CDR3, as DNA: TGTGCCATCAGCCCCGGGACAGTAAAGACCGGGGAGCTGTTTTTT.

The V gene is TRBV5-1, the J gene TRBJ2-3; a possible D gene is TRBD2 (5 bases). Trimming took off 1 base at V and 5 bases at J, with 11 bases between the two ends. Looked up from germline, CDR1 is SGHRS and CDR2 is YFSETQ. This CDR3 is built from 14 residues. This CDR3 reads CASSLNRGGDTQYF. As DNA, the CDR3 is TGCGCCAGCAGCTTGAATAGAGGAGGAGATACGCAGTATTTT.

This chain joins TRBV5-1 and TRBJ2-7, with TRBD2 matching 7 bases. With V trimmed by 3 bases and J by 3 bases, 9 bases remained unmatched. Germline V gene data show CDR1 as SGHRS and CDR2 as YFSETQ. The CDR3 is 15 residues long. The CDR3 protein is CASSSPQGGSYEQYF. As DNA, the CDR3 is TGCGCCAGCAGCTCACCCCAGGGAGGGAGCTACGAGCAGTACTTC. Looking up the rest from reference TRBV5-1 and TRBJ2-7 gives the full variable domain: KAGVTQTPRYLIKTRGQQVTLSCSPISGHRSVSWYQQTPGQGLQFLFEYFSETQRNKGNFPGRFSGRQFSNSRSEMNVSTLELGDSALYLCASSSPQGGSYEQYFGPGTRLTVT.

As for this clone: The junction does not match germline at one end; this may be a read error. The chain uses TRBV24-1 and TRBJ1-1, with 8 bases identical to TRBD1. Per germline, CDR1 KGHDR and CDR2 SFDVKD. This CDR3 is built from 14 residues. The CDR3 sequence is CATMDRAGGTETFF. The CDR3 bases are TGTGCCACCATGGACAGGGCGGGTGGGACTGAAACTTTCTTT.

This rearrangement joins TRBV27 to TRBJ2-3; 10 nucleotides line up with TRBD2. The CDR3 runs 18 residues. Trimming cost V 5 bases and J 1 base; bases outside gene matches: 12. Per germline, CDR1 MNHEY and CDR2 SMNVEV (reference sequence). CDR3 sequence reads: CASSKLLIAGGRTDTQYF. The CDR3 DNA reads as TGTGCCAGCAGTAAACTTCTTATAGCGGGAGGCCGCACAGATACGCAGTATTTT.

The sample holds one count of this clone. The chain joins TRBV5-6 to TRBJ2-5, with 10 nucleotides matching TRBD2. The CDR3 totals 15 residues. The germline gives CDR1 SGHDT, CDR2 YYEEEE. V was clipped by 2 bases and J by 5 bases; unmatched bases: 6. As DNA, the CDR3 is TGTGCCAGCAGCTTAGGCCTAGCGGGAGCGGAGACCCAGTACTTC. Its protein is CASSLGLAGAETQYF.

The chain combines TRBV5-1 with TRBJ2-5, with 12 bases aligning to TRBD2. After removal of 4 bases from V and 5 bases from J, the junction contained 6 bases not matched to a gene. The length of the CDR3 is 15 residues. Germline assignment: CDR1 SGHRS and CDR2 YFSETQ. For the CDR3, the DNA is TGCGCCAGCAGCAAAGGACTAGCGGGGAGTGAGACCCAGTACTTC. This sequence encodes CASSKGLAGSETQYF.

The chain has TRBV9 and TRBJ2-3; 11 positions agree with TRBD2. Per germline, CDR1 SGDLS and CDR2 YYNGEE. Unmatched junction bases numbered 6, after V lost 4 bases and J lost 2 bases. The CDR3 runs to 16 residues. The CDR3 DNA follows: TGTGCCAGCAGCCCACGACTAGCGGGAAACACAGATACGCAGTATTTT. It translates to CASSPRLAGNTDTQYF.

V usage is TRBV10-3 and J usage is TRBJ2-1, with D possibly matching TRBD1 (6 bases). The ends were cut back, 7 bases at V and 2 bases at J, with 9 bases in the middle. The CDR3 is made up of 13 amino acids. The germline gives CDR1 ENHRY, CDR2 SYGVKD. The CDR3 DNA reads TGTGCCATCACCCAGGGGACCTACAATGAGCAGTTCTTC. Translating gives CAITQGTYNEQFF.

This rearrangement joins TRBV30 to TRBJ1-6; D is ambiguous. Germline V lookup: CDR1 GTSNPN, CDR2 SVGIG (reference sequence). CDR3 length: 14 amino acids. The V end lost 0 bases, the J end lost 7 bases, and 10 bases lay between the germline ends. The chain's CDR3 is CAWSVLRYNSPLHF. In DNA form, the CDR3 reads TGTGCCTGGAGTGTACTACGGTACAATTCACCCCTCCACTTT.

On this clone: The sample contains more than one DNA sequence encoding this CDR3. The chain joins TRBV24-1 to TRBJ2-3; D remains ambiguous. There are 14 residues in the CDR3. In germline, CDR1 is KGHDR, CDR2 SFDVKD. V dropped 4 bases and J dropped 1 base, with 8 bases sitting between them. The CDR3 here is CATSDSGGTDTQYF. DNA of the CDR3: TGTGCCACCAGTGACTCCGGTGGCACAGATACGCAGTATTTT.

The chain uses TRBV27 and TRBJ2-1; 7 bases align to TRBD1. This CDR3 has 16 amino acids. The V segment lost 6 bases and the J segment 3 bases; nucleotides outside the gene matches: 11. Germline V gene lookup returns CDR1 MNHEY and CDR2 SMNVEV (reference sequence). The CDR3 spells CASRDHQGDLYNEQFF. Here the CDR3 DNA reads TGTGCCAGCAGGGACCACCAGGGGGACCTCTACAATGAGCAGTTCTTC.

The chain has TRBV19 and TRBJ2-1; no clear D. Trimming removed 6 bases from V and 2 bases from J, with 14 bases in between. The CDR3 runs to 15 residues. Germline V gene lookup returns CDR1 LNHDA and CDR2 SQIVND (reference sequence). CDR3 amino acids: CASSNGGPPYNEQFF. The CDR3 bases are TGTGCCAGTAGCAACGGTGGGCCCCCCTACAATGAGCAGTTCTTC.

This chain uses TRBV29-1 with TRBJ2-7, with 10 bases that match TRBD2. Germline-derived CDR1 and CDR2 are SQVTM and ANQGSEA. V lost 3 bases and J lost 3; bases outside the gene matches: 14. This CDR3 has 17 residues. The CDR3 loop is CSVEGERPGTSDYEQYF. For the CDR3, the DNA is TGCAGCGTTGAGGGTGAGCGTCCAGGGACTAGCGACTACGAGCAGTACTTC.

The rearrangement uses TRBV28 and TRBJ2-5, with D unclear. The CDR3 totals 12 residues. CDR1 is MDHEN, CDR2 SYDVKM, per germline. Trimming removed 1 base from V and 5 bases from J, with 5 bases in between. The CDR3 loop reads CASSLSPETQYF. In DNA, the CDR3 is TGTGCCAGCAGTTTATCTCCGGAGACCCAGTACTTC.

The genes are TRBV10-1 and TRBJ2-3; D may be TRBD2 (5 bases). This CDR3 comprises 13 residues. Germline V gene lookup returns CDR1 WNHNN and CDR2 SYGVQD (reference sequence). CDR3 nucleotides: TGCGCAAGCTCCCGGAGGTCGAGAGATACGCAGTATTTT. Translation gives CASSRRSRDTQYF.

J is TRBJ2-7 and V is TRBV5-1, with a possible D match to TRBD1 (6 bases). V lost 8 bases and J lost 1, with 16 bases in between. The CDR3 consists of 14 residues. In germline, CDR1 is SGHRS, CDR2 YFSETQ. CDR3 bases: TGCGCCAGTCGATCCGGGACACAGTCCTACGAGCAGTACTTC. Amino acids: CASRSGTQSYEQYF.

The count of this clone is one. Relative to the germline gene, one junction end is altered; a read error may explain this. The chain joins TRBV18 to TRBJ1-2; D may be TRBD1 (6 bases). This CDR3 contains 12 residues. Germline V gives CDR1 KGHSH, CDR2 LQKENI. The CDR3: CASSPQEQGGPF. The CDR3 bases are TGTGCCAGCTCACCACAGGAACAGGGTGGACCCTTC.

The rearrangement links TRBV18 to TRBJ2-3, with TRBD2 matching over 8 bases. The CDR3 contains 15 residues. CDR1 and CDR2 (germline): KGHSH, LQKENI. The ends lost 6 bases at V and 1 base at J; junction bases unmatched: 6. CDR3 in amino acids: CASSVGGAGTDTQYF. The CDR3 nucleotides read TGTGCCAGCTCGGTCGGGGGGGCAGGCACAGATACGCAGTATTTT. Full variable domain (rest looked up from reference TRBV18 and TRBJ2-3): NAGVMQNPRHLVRRRGQEARLRCSPMKGHSHVYWYRQLPEEGLKFMVYLQKENIIDESGMPKERFSAEFPKEGPSILRIQQVVRGDSAAYFCASSVGGAGTDTQYFGPGTRLTVL.

The genes are TRBV18 and TRBJ1-2; no clear D. The CDR3 totals 13 residues. Germline loops: CDR1 KGHSH, CDR2 LQKENI. Trimming cost V 3 bases and J 8 bases, with 13 bases left between them. CDR3 amino acids: CASSPRDGEGYTF. The CDR3 region has the DNA TGTGCCAGCTCACCCCGGGATGGGGAAGGCTACACCTTC.